These T cell receptor beta chains were read from a single sample in a study of shared clonotypes between healthy human individuals. The assay was immunoSEQ multiplex PCR, and TCRdb's table has in-frame clones only and misses some. The profile covers about 580,000 clones, with more than 95% appearing a single time and approximately 0.3% taken by the ten largest. Input material: naive CD8+ T cells sorted from blood. Receptors originate from a man aged 30 to 45 in good health. Both conserved end residues are part of each CDR3. A D gene is named only where the DNA matches it firmly. For some rows the clone size is stated as once, few or many, or as a class when expanded; others skip it.

V gene,J gene,clone size,D gene,CDR3 protein,CDR3 DNA
TRBV7-9,TRBJ2-2,NA,NA,CASSQNLDGRSRGELFF,TGTGCCAGCAGTCAAAACCTGGATGGACGATCGCGCGGGGAGCTGTTTTTT
TRBV27,TRBJ2-7,NA,TRBD2,CASSTIGTSGEQYF,TGTGCCAGCAGCACCATTGGGACTAGTGGAGAGCAGTACTTC
TRBV4-3,TRBJ1-3,NA,NA,CASSQDKGPRNTIYF,TGCGCCAGCAGCCAAGATAAGGGGCCTCGAAACACCATATATTTT
TRBV6-5,TRBJ2-3,NA,NA,CASSYFGTDTQYF,TGTGCCAGCAGTTACTTTGGCACAGATACGCAGTATTTT
TRBV11-2,TRBJ2-1,NA,NA,CASSRISGTEQFF,TGTGCCAGCAGCCGGATTTCAGGGACCGAGCAGTTCTTC
TRBV7-9,TRBJ1-1,NA,TRBD1,CASRDHRGPYTEAFF,TGTGCCAGCCGAGACCACAGGGGCCCCTACACTGAAGCTTTCTTT
TRBV6-6,TRBJ2-2,NA,NA,CASSYLGGTGELFF,TGTGCCAGCAGTTATCTAGGAGGCACCGGGGAGCTGTTTTTT
TRBV27,TRBJ2-2,NA,NA,CASRSRGRGELFF,TGTGCCAGCAGATCCAGGGGACGCGGGGAGCTGTTTTTT
TRBV6-1,TRBJ1-5,NA,TRBD1,CASSEVDRGRNQPQHF,TGTGCCAGCAGTGAAGTGGACAGGGGAAGAAATCAGCCCCAGCATTTT
TRBV5-1,TRBJ2-7,NA,NA,CASSFGPVNPEPSYEQYF,TGCGCCAGCAGCTTTGGTCCGGTTAATCCAGAACCTTCCTACGAGCAGTACTTC
TRBV15,TRBJ1-5,NA,NA,CATSRDRVPPQHF,TGTGCCACCAGCAGAGACAGAGTACCGCCCCAGCATTTT
TRBV29-1,TRBJ1-1,NA,NA,CSVEGWRGTSNTEAFF,TGCAGCGTTGAAGGTTGGCGGGGAACGTCGAACACTGAAGCTTTCTTT
TRBV7-8,TRBJ1-1,NA,NA,CASSTVSGLRTEAFF,TGTGCCAGCAGCACCGTTTCCGGTTTGCGCACTGAAGCTTTCTTT
TRBV5-5,TRBJ2-3,NA,NA,CASSLISVFTDTQYF,TGTGCCAGCAGCTTGATCAGCGTCTTCACAGATACGCAGTATTTT
TRBV6-4,TRBJ1-5,once,NA,CASPRSSSNQPQHF,TGTGCCAGCCCGAGAAGCAGTAGCAATCAGCCCCAGCATTTT
TRBV18,TRBJ1-1,NA,NA,CASSPKEEYQNTEAFF,TGTGCCAGCTCACCTAAAGAGGAATACCAGAACACTGAAGCTTTCTTT
TRBV7-9,TRBJ2-7,once,TRBD2,CASSSTSGRIYEQYF,TGTGCCAGCAGCTCTACTAGCGGGAGAATTTACGAGCAGTACTTC
TRBV9,TRBJ2-6,NA,NA,CAATERASGANVLTF,TGTGCCGCCACTGAGCGGGCCTCTGGGGCCAACGTCCTGACTTTC
TRBV7-8,TRBJ2-3,once,TRBD1,CASSGGQATDTQYF,TGTGCCAGCAGCGGGGGACAGGCCACAGATACGCAGTATTTT
TRBV29-1,TRBJ1-2,NA,NA,CSVPESFYYGYTF,TGCAGCGTGCCCGAGTCATTCTACTATGGCTACACCTTC
TRBV27,TRBJ1-5,NA,TRBD1,CASREGQTLYSNQPQHF,TGTGCCAGCAGGGAGGGACAGACCCTCTATAGCAATCAGCCCCAGCATTTT
TRBV7-9,TRBJ2-2,NA,NA,CASSHPPRGELFF,TGTGCCAGCAGCCACCCTCCCCGAGGGGAGCTGTTTTTT
TRBV11-2,TRBJ2-3,NA,NA,CASSSLPDTQYF,TGTGCCAGCAGCTCCCTGCCAGATACGCAGTATTTT
TRBV5-5,TRBJ2-7,NA,NA,CASSLVGPLDEQYF,TGTGCCAGCAGCTTGGTTGGTCCCTTAGACGAGCAGTACTTC
TRBV10-3,TRBJ1-5,NA,TRBD1,CASRDRASNQPQHF,TGTGCCAGCCGGGACAGGGCGAGCAATCAGCCCCAGCATTTT
TRBV28,TRBJ2-1,NA,TRBD2,CASSLSGSPDEQFF,TGTGCCAGCAGTTTGAGCGGGAGCCCCGATGAGCAGTTCTTC
TRBV27,TRBJ2-7,NA,NA,CASSSRGSSYEQYF,TGTGCCAGCAGTTCCCGGGGAAGCTCCTACGAGCAGTACTTC
TRBV4-1,TRBJ1-4,NA,NA,CASSQGLAATNEKLFF,TGCGCCAGCAGCCAGGGGTTGGCAGCAACTAATGAAAAACTGTTTTTT
TRBV19,TRBJ2-7,NA,NA,CASSIFLGNVNEQYF,TGTGCCAGTAGTATTTTCCTCGGTAACGTCAACGAGCAGTACTTC
TRBV28,TRBJ2-7,once,NA,CASSFRVLGTREQYF,TGTGCCAGCAGTTTCCGGGTTCTCGGGACTCGCGAGCAGTACTTC
TRBV6-6,TRBJ2-7,NA,TRBD2,CASSYSTGLAAYEQYF,TGTGCCAGCAGTTACTCCACGGGACTAGCGGCCTACGAGCAGTACTTC
TRBV28,TRBJ2-1,NA,TRBD1,CASTPGQASYNEQFF,TGTGCCAGCACCCCGGGACAGGCATCCTACAATGAGCAGTTCTTC
TRBV11-2,TRBJ2-5,NA,NA,CASSSSRVGETQYF,TGTGCCAGCAGCTCGTCCCGGGTCGGGGAGACCCAGTACTTC
TRBV6-1,TRBJ2-7,NA,TRBD2,CASSEYQQGIGAGVGCEQYF,TGTGCCAGCAGTGAATACCAACAGGGTATCGGAGCGGGAGTAGGCTGCGAGCAGTACTTC
TRBV28,TRBJ2-1,NA,TRBD2,CASSLELGTSGIYNEQFF,TGTGCCAGCAGTTTAGAGCTGGGGACTAGCGGGATTTACAATGAGCAGTTCTTC
TRBV5-1,TRBJ2-7,NA,NA,CASSLDIHYEQYF,TGCGCCAGCAGCTTGGACATACATTACGAGCAGTACTTC
TRBV7-9,TRBJ2-1,NA,TRBD2,CASSAALAGVEQFF,TGTGCCAGCAGCGCAGCCCTAGCGGGAGTTGAGCAGTTCTTC
TRBV9,TRBJ2-6,NA,NA,CASSVVDGYSGANVLTF,TGTGCCAGCAGCGTAGTGGACGGCTACTCTGGGGCCAACGTCCTGACTTTC
TRBV10-2,TRBJ2-7,NA,TRBD2,CASSESMGLDVYEQYF,TGCGCCAGCAGTGAGTCGATGGGACTAGATGTTTACGAGCAGTACTTC
TRBV6-4,TRBJ1-5,NA,NA,CASSEGVSQPQHF,TGTGCCAGCAGTGAGGGGGTAAGTCAGCCCCAGCATTTT
TRBV2,TRBJ1-5,once,NA,CASSKGAGLSNQPQHF,TGTGCCAGCAGTAAAGGGGCAGGGCTAAGCAATCAGCCCCAGCATTTT
TRBV11-2,TRBJ1-1,once,TRBD1,CASSQLSGTGFTEAFF,TGTGCCAGCAGTCAGCTATCGGGGACAGGGTTCACTGAAGCTTTCTTT
TRBV11-2,TRBJ2-3,NA,TRBD2,CASSLLAGGTDTQYF,TGTGCCAGCAGCTTACTAGCGGGGGGCACAGATACGCAGTATTTT
TRBV5-4,TRBJ2-7,NA,TRBD2,CASSSGLAEYEQYF,TGTGCCAGCAGCTCGGGACTAGCGGAGTACGAGCAGTACTTC
TRBV11-2,TRBJ2-1,NA,NA,CASALRGGGDYNEQFF,TGTGCCTCAGCCCTTCGAGGGGGAGGGGACTACAATGAGCAGTTCTTC
TRBV27,TRBJ2-2,NA,TRBD2,CASSPPQGLASGELFF,TGTGCCAGCAGTCCACCCCAGGGACTAGCCTCCGGGGAGCTGTTTTTT
TRBV7-2,TRBJ2-7,NA,NA,CASSPLVGAGLRSYEQYF,TGTGCCAGCAGCCCATTGGTTGGCGCGGGCCTACGCTCCTACGAGCAGTACTTC
TRBV14,TRBJ1-2,NA,NA,CASSQKGGHLPPGYTF,TGTGCCAGCAGCCAAAAGGGGGGACATCTTCCGCCTGGCTACACCTTC
TRBV7-6,TRBJ2-2,NA,NA,CASSLGTTTLGELFF,TGTGCCAGCAGCTTAGGGACTACAACTTTGGGGGAGCTGTTTTTT
TRBV5-5,TRBJ2-7,NA,TRBD2,CASSLSGKAGGSPYEQYF,TGTGCCAGCAGCTTGTCAGGGAAAGCGGGAGGGTCCCCCTACGAGCAGTACTTC
TRBV6-5,TRBJ2-7,NA,TRBD2,CASSYVASGDYEQYF,TGTGCCAGCAGTTACGTGGCTAGCGGGGACTACGAGCAGTACTTC
TRBV7-8,TRBJ2-5,NA,NA,CASSLGGGSQETQYF,TGTGCCAGCAGCTTAGGTGGCGGGTCTCAAGAGACCCAGTACTTC
TRBV11-2,TRBJ2-7,NA,NA,CASSQVGGTYEQYF,TGTGCCAGCAGCCAAGTCGGCGGAACCTACGAGCAGTACTTC